The 8 T cell receptor beta chains listed next were all sequenced from one sample in a study of human T cells and chemical hapten exposure (dated by TCRdb to 2020 to 2022). Reading the label with the study, this specimen's time point is: patch test 1, 2 weeks after DPC sensitization. In the paper's terms, the treatment or condition label means: therapeutic diphenylcyclopropenone sensitization with weekly scalp DPC. The library was made by RACE. Sequenced using a NextSeq 500. TCRdb ran its own pipeline on the public reads, namely fastp trimming at Q25 and MiXCR clone calling, and kept in-frame beta chains. Each entry merges the rows of one CDR3 protein and shows their most common DNA and genes. This sample lists over 85,000 distinct CDR3 sequences; approximately 13% were detected once. The ten largest make up 2.1% of the sample. The input for sequencing was whole blood, taken in connection with sensitization to the hapten diphenylcyclopropenone (DPC). These receptors all come from a woman between 35 and 50 years old with alopecia areata. Some clones in this sample may be carry-over from other donors' samples.

Many counts were recorded for this clonotype. The rearrangement uses TRBV10-2 and TRBJ2-7; 9 bases match TRBD2. Germline trimming cut 6 bases from V and 0 bases from J; bases unmatched to any gene: 0. Germline V gene data show CDR1 as WSHSY and CDR2 as SAAADI. This CDR3 region has 13 residues. The DNA of the CDR3 is TGCGCCAGCAGACTAGCGGGCTCCTACGAGCAGTACTTC. Protein product: CASRLAGSYEQYF.

This clonotype was picked up many times. This chain uses TRBV29-1 with TRBJ1-1, with D unclear. This CDR3 has 13 amino acids. Deletions cut 7 bases from V and 0 bases from J, with 12 bases between. Germline loops: CDR1 SQVTM, CDR2 ANQGSEA. The CDR3 region has the DNA TGCAGCGCCGGGAGCGGGCTGAACACTGAAGCTTTCTTT. It yields the protein CSAGSGLNTEAFF.

This chain links TRBV5-1 with TRBJ1-1; no firm D call. V was shortened by 2 bases and J by 6 bases, with 14 bases between the two germline ends. This CDR3 is built from 14 residues. Germline CDR1 reads SGHRS; CDR2 reads YFSETQ. Here the CDR3 reads CASSLMGYEAEAFF. DNA of the CDR3: TGCGCCAGCAGCTTAATGGGATATGAGGCTGAAGCTTTCTTT.

This clonotype has a handful of counts. This sequence joins TRBV11-2 and TRBJ2-4; 11 bases align to TRBD1. This CDR3 contains 19 residues. The germline V gene encodes CDR1 SGHAT and CDR2 FQNNGV. V lost 5 bases and J lost 0; bases outside the gene matches: 12. This CDR3 reads CASSPRTGGLIIAKNIQYF. Here the CDR3 DNA reads TGTGCCAGCAGCCCGCGGACAGGGGGCTTAATCATAGCCAAAAACATTCAGTACTTC.

This clonotype was observed a handful of times. The chain has TRBV9 and TRBJ2-3, with D unresolved. From germline, CDR1 is SGDLS and CDR2 YYNGEE. The CDR3 covers 13 residues. V was cut by 4 bases and J by 2 bases, with 8 bases left in between. The CDR3 bases are TGTGCCAGCAGCCCCGATCACACAGATACGCAGTATTTT. Encoded protein: CASSPDHTDTQYF.

J is TRBJ1-2 and V is TRBV6-2 or TRBV6-3; D not certain. This CDR3 spans 13 amino acids. Germline V gives CDR1 MNHEY, CDR2 SVGEGT. V was cut by 0 bases and J by 2 bases, with 4 bases left in between. The CDR3 DNA reads TGTGCCAGCAGTTACTCAAAGAACTATGGCTACACCTTC. As protein: CASSYSKNYGYTF.

This clonotype was detected a few times. The chain carries TRBV20-1 and TRBJ1-1, with 7 nucleotides matching TRBD1. V shed 3 bases, J shed 0 bases, and the junction held 4 bases outside the gene matches. The germline V gene encodes CDR1 DFQATT and CDR2 SNEGSKA (reference sequence). The CDR3 runs 14 residues. CDR3 in amino acids: CSASSGGMNTEAFF. The CDR3 DNA sequence: TGCAGTGCTAGTTCAGGGGGTATGAACACTGAAGCTTTCTTT.

The J gene is TRBJ2-1, the V gene TRBV5-1; D gene unclear. V was pared by 4 bases and J by 8 bases, with 22 bases between. Germline-derived CDR1 and CDR2 are SGHRS and YFSETQ. The CDR3 is 16 amino acids. CDR3 nucleotides: TGCGCCAGCAGCCCCCCTTTAGACCTCTTGGTCGATGAGCAGTTCTTC. Translation: CASSPPLDLLVDEQFF.